These 5 T cell receptor beta chains originate from one sample sequenced in a study of blood T cell repertoires in COVID-19. Assay used: immunoSEQ multiplex PCR; TCRdb lists only in-frame clones, some missing. The repertoire holds about 260,000 clones, with approximately 86% as singletons. The sample comprised peripheral blood. The receptor source for this set is a woman in her sixties or seventies with COVID-19, enrolled during active disease.

This chain uses TRBV29-1 with TRBJ2-1; the match to TRBD2 covers 8 bases. The CDR3 totals 16 residues. The germline V gene has CDR1 SQVTM and CDR2 ANQGSEA. The V and J ends lost 7 bases and 4 bases, in that order; junction bases with no gene match: 15. The CDR3 DNA reads as TGCAGCGGAGCCCCCGTCAGGGCTAGCGGGTACAATGAGCAGTTCTTC. It translates to CSGAPVRASGYNEQFF.

This clone came up once. J is TRBJ1-2 and V is TRBV29-1; 8 positions agree with TRBD1. In germline, CDR1 is SQVTM, CDR2 ANQGSEA. V lost 1 base, J lost 8 bases, and 15 bases stayed unmatched. CDR3 length: 16 residues. The CDR3 bases are TGCAGCGTTGAAGCTTGGGGACAGGCAGTGGGGTCCGGCTACACCTTC. The encoded protein is CSVEAWGQAVGSGYTF.

The chain employs TRBV27 and TRBJ1-5, with D perhaps TRBD1 (6 bases). V was shortened by 2 bases and J by 5 bases, with 13 bases between the two germline ends. Germline V gene data show CDR1 as MNHEY and CDR2 as SMNVEV (reference sequence). This CDR3 comprises 15 residues. The CDR3 loop is CASSLRGARDQPQHF. Here the CDR3 DNA reads TGTGCCAGCAGTTTACGGGGGGCGAGGGATCAGCCCCAGCATTTT.

The V call is TRBV11-1, the J call TRBJ1-3; no definite D call. The CDR3 has 19 amino acids. Germline CDR1 and CDR2: SGHAT and FQDESV (reference sequence). Trimming cost V 0 bases and J 0 bases, with 18 bases left between them. This CDR3 reads CASSLARFGGDRSGNTIYF. CDR3 sequence (DNA): TGTGCCAGCAGCTTAGCGCGGTTCGGCGGCGACCGCTCTGGAAACACCATATATTTT.

The rearrangement joins TRBV3-1 (or the pseudogene TRBV3-2) to TRBJ1-2; D gene uncertain. CDR3 length: 14 residues. Germline CDR1 is LGHDT and CDR2 is YNNKEL (reference sequence). Trimming stripped 1 base from V and 0 bases from J, with 6 bases between. The CDR3, as DNA: TGTGCCAGCAGCCAAGGACACTCTAACTATGGCTACACCTTC. Protein product: CASSQGHSNYGYTF.